This TCR beta chain was documented in a study of early T cells in non-severe SARS-CoV-2 infection. Study as a whole: The chains were unpaired, and the sequenced material was bulk RNA from unsorted whole blood.

TCRdb analysed the 5' RACE reads with MiXCR anew, one entry per CDR3 protein. The table has 75,000 to 80,000 distinct CDR3 sequences, roughly a sixth seen once. Study-wide points: Private and CD4 specificities were missed by VDJdb matching, skewed to anti-spike CD8.

This clonotype was observed a single time. What it recognizes is unknown. Trimming shortened V by 0 bases and J by 7 bases, and 7 bases separated the two germline ends. The CDR3 length is 13 residues. The germline V gene has CDR1 SEHNR and CDR2 FQNEAQ (reference sequence). This chain joins TRBV7-9 and TRBJ2-1; D is unclear. This TCR came from an adult who was a healthcare worker with PCR-confirmed SARS-CoV-2 infection or an uninfected control (not recorded which). The sample taken for sequencing was whole blood. CDR3 sequence reads: CASSLARKNEQFF. For the CDR3, the DNA is TGTGCCAGCAGCTTAGCCCGGAAAAATGAGCAGTTCTTC.